The clone carrying this T cell receptor (beta chain) has only a few counts. Its antigen is currently unknown. The data belong to a study of post-analysis software for immune sequencing data. Study conclusions and caveats: People with multiple sclerosis had a significantly lower normalized Chao1 diversity than controls did. TRBV segments more frequent in patients than in controls numbered about five and included TRBV5-6, TRBV5-1 and TRBV20-1.

Unique molecular identifiers featured in each of the TCR beta cDNA libraries. TCRdb called the PCR reads again in MiXCR, with one record for every CDR3 protein. This sample has about 770,000 distinct CDR3 sequences, with 46% found just once. Trimming at V came to 2 bases and at J to 6 bases, leaving 5 bases not matched to a gene. Germline-derived CDR1 and CDR2 are SGHRS and YFSETQ. The CDR3 is 15 amino acids. This receptor was obtained from a girl aged 10 to 17 with multiple sclerosis. The chain recombines TRBV5-1 with TRBJ1-2, with 12 positions matching TRBD1. Sequences were obtained from blood. CDR3 residues: CASSLGDRGPDGYTF. CDR3 bases: TGCGCCAGCAGCTTAGGGGACAGGGGGCCCGATGGCTACACCTTC.